These 25 T cell receptor beta chains share one sample of origin, sequenced in a study of shared clonotypes between healthy human individuals. Clones were sequenced by immunoSEQ multiplex PCR, and TCRdb holds only the in-frame ones, with some missing. The sample contains 2 million to 2.5 million clones, just over 90% of which appear only once. Sequencing used naive CD4+ T cells from PBMCs. Subset here: CD45RA+ positively selected. The receptors were gathered from a man between 18 and 29 years old in good health. Some clones in this sample may be carry-over from other donors' samples.

This clone appeared once. V usage is TRBV7-3 and J usage is TRBJ2-1; 7 nucleotides match TRBD2. CDR1 is SGHTA, CDR2 FQGTGA, per germline. V was pared by 0 bases and J by 2 bases, with 7 bases of the junction left unmatched. The CDR3 is made up of 17 amino acids. The CDR3 loop reads CASSLTHSGSPYNEQFF. The CDR3 nucleotides are TGTGCCAGCAGCTTAACCCATAGCGGGTCGCCCTACAATGAGCAGTTCTTC.

The V call is TRBV7-9, the J call TRBJ1-3; no definite D call. Trimming removed 4 bases from V and 4 bases from J, with 11 bases in between. Germline CDR1 SEHNR, CDR2 FQNEAQ (reference sequence). The CDR3 runs 14 residues. The CDR3 coding sequence is TGTGCCAGCAGCTCAATTGGGTACGGAAACACCATATATTTT. Amino acids: CASSSIGYGNTIYF.

The chain is built from TRBV5-1 and TRBJ2-1; 8 bases are shared with TRBD2. CDR3 length: 15 residues. V lost 3 bases to trimming and J lost 8 bases; unmatched junction nucleotides: 10. Germline V gives CDR1 SGHRS, CDR2 YFSETQ. In nucleotides, the CDR3 is TGCGCCAGCAGCTCGCTAGCGGGCAAGCCGGATGAGCAGTTCTTC. Its protein is CASSSLAGKPDEQFF.

The V gene is TRBV5-1, the J gene TRBJ1-2, with D possibly being TRBD1 (5 bases). The ends were cut back, 3 bases at V and 10 bases at J, with 19 bases in the middle. This CDR3 region has 14 residues. The germline V gene encodes CDR1 SGHRS and CDR2 YFSETQ. The CDR3 sequence: CASSSPRQGENYTF. CDR3 in DNA: TGCGCCAGCAGCTCCCCCAGGCAGGGTGAAAACTACACCTTC.

The rearrangement links TRBV5-1 to TRBJ2-2, with 8 bases that match TRBD2. The CDR3 has 16 amino acids. Germline trimming cut 1 base from V and 5 bases from J; bases unmatched to any gene: 7. The germline CDR1 and CDR2 sequences are SGHRS and YFSETQ. CDR3 DNA sequence: TGCGCCAGCAGCTTGTTCGGGAGGGAGGAGACCGGGGAGCTGTTTTTT. The encoded protein is CASSLFGREETGELFF.

This rearrangement joins TRBV6-1 to TRBJ2-3; 13 nucleotides align to TRBD2. The CDR3 covers 19 residues. The germline V gene has CDR1 MNHNS and CDR2 SASEGT. V gave up 3 bases and J gave up 0 bases; unmatched junction bases: 9. The CDR3 loop reads CASSDPLGTSGVSTDTQYF. Here the CDR3 DNA reads TGTGCCAGCAGTGACCCCCTAGGGACTAGCGGGGTTAGCACAGATACGCAGTATTTT.

The V call is TRBV5-1, the J call TRBJ2-7; 8 bases fit TRBD1. V was clipped by 4 bases and J by 4 bases; unmatched bases: 13. The CDR3 is 16 residues long. Germline V gene sequence: CDR1 SGHRS, CDR2 YFSETQ. DNA of the CDR3: TGCGCCAGCAGCCGCATAACCGGGACAGGCGCGTACGAGCAGTACTTC. This gives the protein CASSRITGTGAYEQYF.

The DNA of the CDR3 is TGTGCCACCAAAAACGGGGGGGCCCAAAGCACAGATACGCAGTATTTT. Translation gives CATKNGGAQSTDTQYF. The V gene is TRBV10-3, the J gene TRBJ2-3; 8 positions match TRBD2. V shed 10 bases, J shed 0 bases, and the junction held 12 bases outside the gene matches. This CDR3 has 16 residues. Germline V lookup: CDR1 ENHRY, CDR2 SYGVKD.

This rearrangement joins TRBV4-3 to TRBJ2-2; D is ambiguous. CDR1 and CDR2 (germline): LGHNA, YSLEER. V was cut by 0 bases and J by 5 bases, with 16 bases left in between. The CDR3 totals 17 residues. The CDR3 reads CASSQDMSGRRTGELFF. As DNA, the CDR3 is TGCGCCAGCAGCCAAGATATGTCCGGGCGCCGGACCGGGGAGCTGTTTTTT.

The chain employs TRBV28 and TRBJ1-3, with 9 bases lining up with TRBD1. The CDR3 consists of 16 residues. J was trimmed by 5 bases and V by 7 bases; bases with no gene match: 12. CDR1 is MDHEN, CDR2 SYDVKM, per germline. The DNA of the CDR3 is TGTGCCAGCACCCCCACAGGGGGCCCGAAAAGAAACACCATATATTTT. Encoded protein: CASTPTGGPKRNTIYF. Looking up the rest from reference TRBV28 and TRBJ1-3 gives the full variable domain: DVKVTQSSRYLVKRTGEKVFLECVQDMDHENMFWYRQDPGLGLRLIYFSYDVKMKEKGDIPEGYSVSREKKERFSLILESASTNQTSMYLCASTPTGGPKRNTIYFGEGSWLTVV.

This clone came up once. Other DNA sequences in the sample encode the same CDR3. The chain recombines TRBV9 with TRBJ2-7; D perhaps matches TRBD2 (5 bases). The CDR3 length is 15 residues. Trimming cost V 0 bases and J 0 bases, with 10 bases left between them. Germline lookup yields CDR1 SGDLS and CDR2 YYNGEE. The CDR3 DNA is TGTGCCAGCAGCGTAGCTACCACTAGCTCCTACGAGCAGTACTTC. Translated: CASSVATTSSYEQYF.

V usage is TRBV5-6 and J usage is TRBJ2-1, with TRBD2 matching 10 bases. Trimming took 4 bases from V and 4 from J; bases not matched to a gene: 8. This CDR3 is 16 amino acids long. The germline V gene encodes CDR1 SGHDT and CDR2 YYEEEE. The CDR3 sequence is CASSPTGTSEYNEQFF. The CDR3 DNA reads TGTGCCAGCAGCCCAACCGGGACTAGCGAATACAATGAGCAGTTCTTC.

The chain links TRBV7-2 to TRBJ2-3; perhaps D is TRBD1 or TRBD2 (6 bases each). The V end lost 2 bases, the J end lost 9 bases, and 15 bases lay between the germline ends. Germline V gene sequence: CDR1 SGHTA, CDR2 FQGNSA. The CDR3 extends over 14 amino acids. The CDR3 region has the DNA TGTGCCAGCAGCTTATCAGGGGCGGGGTCCACGCAGTATTTT. Translation: CASSLSGAGSTQYF.

V is TRBV19 and J is TRBJ1-3, with D possibly TRBD1 on 5 matching bases. CDR3 length equals 17 residues. Trimming took off 0 bases at V and 1 base at J, with 13 bases between the two ends. CDR1 and CDR2 from the germline V gene are LNHDA and SQIVND (reference sequence). In nucleotides, the CDR3 is TGTGCCAGTAGTATAGATCAGGGCCGACTTTCTGGAAACACCATATATTTT. Protein: CASSIDQGRLSGNTIYF. Looking up the rest from reference TRBV19 and TRBJ1-3 gives the full variable domain: DGGITQSPKYLFRKEGQNVTLSCEQNLNHDAMYWYRQDPGQGLRLIYYSQIVNDFQKGDIAEGYSVSREKKESFPLTVTSAQKNPTAFYLCASSIDQGRLSGNTIYFGEGSWLTVV.

J is TRBJ2-6 and V is TRBV5-1; the match to TRBD2 covers 10 bases. V shed 3 bases and J 2 bases; nucleotides not matched to a gene: 8. The CDR3 covers 18 residues. Looked up from germline, CDR1 is SGHRS and CDR2 is YFSETQ. CDR3 coding DNA: TGCGCCAGCAGCTCGCCGGGACTAGCGTTACCTGGGGCCAACGTCCTGACTTTC. Its translation: CASSSPGLALPGANVLTF.

This clone was detected only a few times. The rearrangement joins TRBV29-1 to TRBJ1-1; the match to TRBD1 covers 8 bases. Germline V lookup: CDR1 SQVTM, CDR2 ANQGSEA. Losses at the gene ends were 4 bases for V and 6 bases for J; bases not matched to a gene: 7. The CDR3 has 13 amino acids. The CDR3 nucleotides are TGCAGCGTTGTCCTACTACAGGGGGCTGAAGCTTTCTTT. Its translation: CSVVLLQGAEAFF.

The CDR3 is CASSLPDSTGELFF. The CDR3 DNA reads as TGTGCCAGCAGCTTGCCGGACAGCACCGGGGAGCTGTTTTTT. The genes are TRBV5-6 and TRBJ2-2; a weak D match, TRBD1 (6 bases). CDR1 SGHDT and CDR2 YYEEEE come from the germline V gene. The CDR3 contains 14 residues. V lost 1 base to trimming and J lost 4 bases, with 8 bases between them.

The CDR3 region is CASSLRQMRTRTNNEQFF. In DNA, the CDR3 is TGTGCCAGCAGTTTACGGCAAATGAGGACAAGGACAAACAATGAGCAGTTCTTC. The gene calls are TRBV28 and TRBJ2-1; D possibly corresponds to TRBD1 (5 bases). Germline V gives CDR1 MDHEN, CDR2 SYDVKM. This CDR3 comprises 18 residues. V was trimmed by 2 bases and J by 5 bases, leaving 22 bases between them.

The rearrangement uses TRBV18 and TRBJ2-7; D is possibly TRBD1 or TRBD2 (5 bases each). Between the trimmed V and J ends, which lost 4 bases and 3 bases, there was a span of 10 bases. This CDR3 spans 13 amino acids. Per the germline V gene, CDR1 is KGHSH and CDR2 is LQKENI. This CDR3 is CASSRGTHYEQYF. CDR3 coding DNA: TGTGCCAGCTCACGTGGGACCCACTACGAGCAGTACTTC.

The chain is built from TRBV19 and TRBJ1-5; the match to TRBD1 covers 7 bases. The CDR3 contains 14 residues. The V segment lost 6 bases and the J segment 7 bases; nucleotides outside the gene matches: 9. Germline CDR1 is LNHDA and CDR2 is SQIVND (reference sequence). CDR3 loop: CASRDRALGQPQHF. The DNA for the CDR3 is TGTGCCAGTAGAGACAGGGCCCTGGGGCAGCCCCAGCATTTT.

The chain uses TRBV6-1 and TRBJ1-1, with D unresolved. The germline V and J ends were trimmed by 6 bases and 0 bases, with 8 bases remaining between them. In germline, CDR1 is MNHNS, CDR2 SASEGT. The CDR3 consists of 13 residues. The CDR3 DNA reads as TGTGCCAGCAGGGAACACATGAACACTGAAGCTTTCTTT. Its translation: CASREHMNTEAFF.

The genes are TRBV6-5 and TRBJ1-2; the D gene is possibly TRBD1 (5 bases). The CDR3 spans 14 residues. Looked up from germline, CDR1 is MNHEY and CDR2 is SVGAGI. The V end lost 5 bases, the J end lost 8 bases, and 18 bases lay between the germline ends. The CDR3 DNA sequence: TGTGCCAGCAGTCCCGGGACGCCTCAATCAGGCTACACCTTC. This translates into CASSPGTPQSGYTF.

This clone was detected once. V and J are TRBV18 and TRBJ2-2; D not certain. Germline V gene sequence: CDR1 KGHSH, CDR2 LQKENI. V was clipped by 4 bases and J by 4 bases, with 7 bases between them. CDR3 size: 13 residues. CDR3 protein: CASSQVSTGELFF. The CDR3, as DNA: TGTGCCAGCTCACAGGTCTCCACCGGGGAGCTGTTTTTT. The full variable domain, in which reference TRBV18 and TRBJ2-2 provide the parts outside the CDR3, is NAGVMQNPRHLVRRRGQEARLRCSPMKGHSHVYWYRQLPEEGLKFMVYLQKENIIDESGMPKERFSAEFPKEGPSILRIQQVVRGDSAAYFCASSQVSTGELFFGEGSRLTVL.

This chain links TRBV20-1 with TRBJ1-2; D is possibly TRBD1 (5 bases). Germline V gene sequence: CDR1 DFQATT, CDR2 SNEGSKA (reference sequence). Trimming shortened V by 3 bases and J by 8 bases, and 10 bases separated the two germline ends. The CDR3 spans 11 residues. The CDR3 DNA reads TGCAGTGCTAGTTGGGGGAAGGGCTACACCTTC. Translating it yields CSASWGKGYTF.

About this clone itself: Other DNA sequences within the sample encode an identical CDR3. V gene TRBV28 combines with J gene TRBJ1-5; TRBD1 aligns across 8 bases. The germline V gene encodes CDR1 MDHEN and CDR2 SYDVKM. The CDR3 sequence is 15 residues long. The V and J ends lost 5 bases and 6 bases, in that order; junction bases with no gene match: 9. CDR3 nucleotide sequence: TGTGCCAGCAGTCGTGACAGGGGAGGCGGTCAGCCCCAGCATTTT. This codes for CASSRDRGGGQPQHF. The full variable domain, its missing parts supplied by reference TRBV28 and TRBJ1-5, is DVKVTQSSRYLVKRTGEKVFLECVQDMDHENMFWYRQDPGLGLRLIYFSYDVKMKEKGDIPEGYSVSREKKERFSLILESASTNQTSMYLCASSRDRGGGQPQHFGDGTRLSIL.